The rows below give T cell receptor beta chains drawn from one sample of a study of shared T cell receptors in the human thymus. Libraries were prepared by immunoSEQ multiplex PCR; TCRdb keeps only in-frame clonotypes and omits some of them. This table holds approximately 730,000 clones, over 75% found once. These data were also reused for a study on human thymus T cells.

Sequencing was performed on thymocytes. These receptor sequences come from a girl under three years old with a congenital heart defect. CDR3s include the opening cysteine and the closing phenylalanine or tryptophan. D genes are given only for firm matches. Expanded clones get a size class; other rows say once, few or many, or leave the size out.

V gene	D gene	clone size	J gene	CDR3 DNA	CDR3 protein
TRBV25-1	.	.	TRBJ1-6	TGTGCCAGCAGTGAGGACAAGAGCTCCTATAATTCACCCCTCCACTTT	CASSEDKSSYNSPLHF
TRBV7-9	.	.	TRBJ1-1	TGTGCCAGCAGCGGACAGTACCGGAAAGCTTTCTTT	CASSGQYRKAFF
TRBV4-1	TRBD1	.	TRBJ1-2	TGCGCCAGCAGCCAATCCCTCAGGAGTGGACAGGGGACCCCCTATGGCTACACCTTC	CASSQSLRSGQGTPYGYTF
TRBV5-4	.	once	TRBJ1-2	TGTGCCAGCACCCCTGGCGGGAACTATGGCTACACCTTC	CASTPGGNYGYTF
TRBV4-3	.	few	TRBJ1-1	TGCGCCAGCAGCCAATTGATGCGGGGAAACACTGAAGCTTTCTTT	CASSQLMRGNTEAFF
TRBV6-1	.	.	TRBJ1-4	TGTGCCAGCGCTAGTACTAATGAAAAACTGTTTTTT	CASASTNEKLFF
TRBV29-1	.	once	TRBJ2-1	TGCAGCGCCCCAGGGGTGGACGTGAGAAATGAGCAGTTCTTC	CSAPGVDVRNEQFF
TRBV6-5	.	once	TRBJ1-2	TGTGCCAGCAGTTACCTATGGCAGGGCCTCTATGGCTACACCTTC	CASSYLWQGLYGYTF
TRBV6-6	.	.	TRBJ1-2	TGTGCCAGCAGTCCCACTCAATTAAAGGGCTACACCTTC	CASSPTQLKGYTF
TRBV18	TRBD1	.	TRBJ2-1	TGTGCCAGCTCACCCAGGCAGGGGGACTACAATGAGCAGTTCTTC	CASSPRQGDYNEQFF
TRBV10-3	TRBD1	.	TRBJ1-2	TGTGCCATCAGTGACCGTCCTTGGGGACAGGACCAAGCTAGTGGCTACACCTTC	CAISDRPWGQDQASGYTF
TRBV11-2	.	.	TRBJ2-7	TGTGCCAGCAGCTCAGACAGGCCCCTCTACGAGCAGTACTTC	CASSSDRPLYEQYF
TRBV6-5	.	.	TRBJ1-4	TGTGCCAGCACCCACTTGGGCAGGGGAAATGAAAAACTGTTTTTT	CASTHLGRGNEKLFF
TRBV15	.	.	TRBJ2-5	TGTGCCACCAGCATTGGGGGGTTCGAGACCCAGTACTTC	CATSIGGFETQYF
TRBV5-6	.	.	TRBJ2-7	TGTGCCAGCAGCTGTGGACGGGAGCGGAACGAGCAGTACTTC	CASSCGRERNEQYF
TRBV19	.	.	TRBJ1-2	TGTGCCAGTAGTGCGTACTCATATGGCTACACCTTC	CASSAYSYGYTF
TRBV10-2	.	.	TRBJ1-6	TGCGCCAGCAAGCGGGGGAAGGCCCATTCACCCCTCCACTTT	CASKRGKAHSPLHF
TRBV7-3	TRBD1	.	TRBJ1-5	TGTGCCAGTAAAATTACAGGGGGCCGGAGCAATCAGCCCCAGCATTTT	CASKITGGRSNQPQHF
TRBV6-5	.	.	TRBJ2-7	TGTGCCACAAGGAAGGGGTATTCGCCCTCCCAGTACTTC	CATRKGYSPSQYF
TRBV6-5	.	.	TRBJ1-4	TGTGCCAGCAGAACGGAGGGACTTGAAGAAAAACTGTTTTTT	CASRTEGLEEKLFF
TRBV4-3	.	.	TRBJ2-7	TGCGCCAGCAGCCAAGGAGTGGCAGGGGTTACGCAGTACTTC	CASSQGVAGVTQYF
TRBV9	TRBD2	.	TRBJ2-3	TGTGCCAGCAGCGTAGGTACTAGCGGGGGAAGCACAGATACGCAGTATTTT	CASSVGTSGGSTDTQYF